The 4 T cell receptor beta chains given below trace back to one sample, sequenced in a study of CD8 T cells in ankylosing spondylitis. General study findings and limits: A motif of eight highly homologous TCR beta variants was seen as apparently characteristic of ankylosing spondylitis blood.

TCRdb reprocessed the 5' RACE reads via MiXCR and lists one record per CDR3 protein. The table lists about 500,000 distinct CDR3 sequences, approximately 5% of them singletons. These receptors lack a known antigen. The sample consisted of blood, either unsorted or a sorted T cell fraction (not recorded which). These receptors came from a male donor with ankylosing spondylitis.

This clonotype was found many times. This sequence joins TRBV10-3 and TRBJ2-2, with D uncertain. V was trimmed by 4 bases and J by 4 bases, leaving 10 bases between them. CDR1 is ENHRY and CDR2 is SYGVKD in the germline V gene. The CDR3 sequence is 14 residues long. The CDR3 DNA follows: TGTGCCATCAGTGGTGGCCAGAGCACCGGGGAGCTGTTTTTT. Its protein product is CAISGGQSTGELFF.

This clonotype showed up many times. CDR3 protein: CASSFPHRGRETDTQYF. The CDR3 DNA follows: TGTGCCAGCAGCTTTCCTCACAGGGGGCGCGAAACAGATACGCAGTATTTT. The chain recombines TRBV11-2 with TRBJ2-3, with 9 bases aligning to TRBD1. In germline, CDR1 is SGHAT, CDR2 FQNNGV. With V trimmed by 3 bases and J by 3 bases, 10 bases remained unmatched. The CDR3 loop spans 17 amino acids.

This clonotype was recorded many times. The chain carries TRBV5-6 and TRBJ2-2; no clear D gene. Germline-derived CDR1 and CDR2 are SGHDT and YYEEEE. Between the trimmed V and J ends, which lost 4 bases and 7 bases, there was a span of 17 bases. This CDR3 spans 15 amino acids. The DNA for the CDR3 is TGTGCCAGCAGCCCGTGGTGGTTTCAGGACGGGGAGCTGTTTTTT. It specifies CASSPWWFQDGELFF.

Ten or more counts support this clonotype. The chain links TRBV6-2 or TRBV6-3 to TRBJ1-6; D possibly corresponds to TRBD1 (5 bases). V was trimmed by 8 bases and J by 7 bases, leaving 15 bases between them. The germline V gene encodes CDR1 MNHEY and CDR2 SVGEGT. CDR3 length: 14 amino acids. The CDR3 region has the DNA TGTGCCAGCCGCGGGGGGTCCGCAAATTCACCCCTCCACTTT. It yields the protein CASRGGSANSPLHF.